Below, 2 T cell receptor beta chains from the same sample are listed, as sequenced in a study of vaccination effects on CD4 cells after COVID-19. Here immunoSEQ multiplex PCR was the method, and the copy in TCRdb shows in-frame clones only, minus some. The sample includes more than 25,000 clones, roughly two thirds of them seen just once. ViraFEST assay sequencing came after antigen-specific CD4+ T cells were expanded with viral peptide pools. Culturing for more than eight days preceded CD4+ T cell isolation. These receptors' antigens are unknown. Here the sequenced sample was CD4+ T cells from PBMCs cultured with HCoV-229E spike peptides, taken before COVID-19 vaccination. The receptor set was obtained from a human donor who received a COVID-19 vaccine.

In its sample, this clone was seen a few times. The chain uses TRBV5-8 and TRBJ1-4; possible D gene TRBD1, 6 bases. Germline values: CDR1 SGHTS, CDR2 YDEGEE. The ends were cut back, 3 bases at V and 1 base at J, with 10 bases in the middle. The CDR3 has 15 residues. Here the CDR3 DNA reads TGTGCCAGCAGCTCCCAAGGGGGAACTAATGAAAAACTGTTTTTT. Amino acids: CASSSQGGTNEKLFF.

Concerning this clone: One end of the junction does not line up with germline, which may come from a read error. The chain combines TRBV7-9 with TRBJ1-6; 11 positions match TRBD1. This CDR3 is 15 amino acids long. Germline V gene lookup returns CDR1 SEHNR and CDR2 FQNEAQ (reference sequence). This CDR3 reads CASSLGGQGASTLHF. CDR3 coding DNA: TGTGCCAGCAGCTTAGGCGGACAGGGGGCTTCAACCCTCCACTTT.